This T cell receptor (beta chain) stems from a study of beta chain features in type 1 diabetes. Comments on this clone: Its antigen is undetermined.

General study points: VDJ junctions sequenced from type 1 diabetes patients showed fewer insertions and more deletions. TCRB CDR3s from Type 1 diabetes patients were moderately but significantly shorter in all four CD4+ subsets.

The study reverse transcribed the entire isolated RNA, so it sequenced expressed TCRB transcripts. Reads from naive, central memory and regulatory T cell samples averaged about 3.57 million. The assay was immunoSEQ multiplex PCR, and TCRdb's table has in-frame clones only and misses some. The data show 120,000 to 150,000 clones, with about an eighth seen just once and around 1.4% held by the top ten. Cell sorting via CD45RO/CCR7/CD25/CD127/CD95/CD27 was performed to obtain CD4+ naive, central memory, regulatory and stem cell-like memory cells. V was clipped by 6 bases and J by 3 bases, with 20 bases between them. This CDR3 spans 15 amino acids. CDR1 and CDR2 from the germline V gene are SQVTM and ANQGSEA.

Source material: central memory CD4+ T cells from blood. V usage is TRBV29-1 and J usage is TRBJ1-1; D remains ambiguous. This TCR was recovered from a man aged 18 to 29 with type 1 diabetes. The CDR3 nucleotides read TGCAGCGTCTCCATGATGGGGAGTGGGGACACTGAAGCTTTCTTT. This sequence encodes CSVSMMGSGDTEAFF.